These 24 T cell receptor beta chains were sequenced from one sample in a study of blood T cell repertoires in COVID-19. Profiling relied on immunoSEQ multiplex PCR, and the TCRdb table lists in-frame clones only, not all of them. The sample lists tens of thousands of clones, 81% occurring once. Sequenced input: peripheral blood. The receptor source for this set is a man of 80 years or more with acute or convalescent COVID-19.

This chain connects TRBV19 to TRBJ2-7, with 8 bases that match TRBD2. J was trimmed by 7 bases and V by 10 bases; bases with no gene match: 9. The CDR3 extends over 12 amino acids. Germline V lookup: CDR1 LNHDA, CDR2 SQIVND (reference sequence). The CDR3 DNA sequence: TGTGCCACCTCGGGAGGGGTCGGGGAGCAGTACTTC. Translated: CATSGGVGEQYF.

V and J are TRBV28 and TRBJ1-5, with D possibly TRBD1 on 5 matching bases. This CDR3 comprises 12 residues. V was trimmed by 7 bases and J by 8 bases, leaving 12 bases between them. Per the germline V gene, CDR1 is MDHEN and CDR2 is SYDVKM. This CDR3 reads CASTVGGEPQHF. The CDR3 nucleotides are TGTGCCAGCACCGTCGGGGGGGAGCCCCAGCATTTT. The whole variable domain, remainder taken from reference TRBV28 and TRBJ1-5, is DVKVTQSSRYLVKRTGEKVFLECVQDMDHENMFWYRQDPGLGLRLIYFSYDVKMKEKGDIPEGYSVSREKKERFSLILESASTNQTSMYLCASTVGGEPQHFGDGTRLSIL.

The V and J genes are TRBV28 and TRBJ1-5; a weak D match, TRBD1 (6 bases). Trimming cost V 6 bases and J 5 bases, with 11 bases left between them. The CDR3 spans 13 residues. Germline loops: CDR1 MDHEN, CDR2 SYDVKM. The CDR3 here is CASSLTGDQPQHF. The CDR3 DNA follows: TGTGCCAGCAGCCTGACAGGCGATCAGCCCCAGCATTTT.

The chain is built from TRBV19 and TRBJ1-4, with D maybe TRBD1 (6 bases). Trimming left V 8 bases short and J 4 bases short, with 8 bases between. From germline, CDR1 is LNHDA and CDR2 SQIVND (reference sequence). The CDR3 consists of 12 residues. This CDR3 reads CASGQLNEKLFF. The DNA for the CDR3 is TGTGCCAGTGGACAGCTTAATGAAAAACTGTTTTTT.

The chain joins TRBV12-3 or TRBV12-4 to TRBJ1-5; 10 nucleotides agree with TRBD1. V lost 6 bases and J lost 4; bases outside the gene matches: 0. The CDR3 is 13 amino acids. CDR3 in amino acids: CASRGQGNQPQHF. The DNA for the CDR3 is TGTGCCAGCAGGGGACAGGGGAATCAGCCCCAGCATTTT.

V is TRBV11-2 and J is TRBJ1-2; D gene uncertain. Germline CDR1 and CDR2: SGHAT and FQNNGV. This CDR3 has 13 amino acids. Trimming left V 0 bases short and J 4 bases short, with 6 bases between. Here the CDR3 reads CASSLDLSYGYTF. CDR3 nucleotide sequence: TGTGCCAGCAGCTTAGATCTCAGCTATGGCTACACCTTC.

In this sample, this clone turned up a few times. The V gene is TRBV20-1, the J gene TRBJ2-7, with D maybe TRBD2 (5 bases). The CDR3 has 10 residues. Trimming shortened V by 5 bases and J by 5 bases, and 7 bases separated the two germline ends. CDR1 is DFQATT, CDR2 SNEGSKA, per germline (reference sequence). CDR3 bases: TGCAGTGCTCGGGAAGACGAGCAGTACTTC. Its translation is CSAREDEQYF.

The chain couples TRBV27 to TRBJ1-5; 10 positions match TRBD1. Germline CDR1 and CDR2: MNHEY and SMNVEV (reference sequence). V trimming: 6 bases; J trimming: 7 bases; junction bases outside the gene matches: 9. This CDR3 has 15 residues. CDR3 coding DNA: TGTGCCAGCAGCCCTTGGGACAGGGGATGGCAGCCCCAGCATTTT. It codes for CASSPWDRGWQPQHF.

This clone appeared a few times. The chain uses TRBV7-8 and TRBJ1-2; D is uncertain. CDR3 length: 16 amino acids. Germline CDR1 and CDR2: SGHVS and FQNEAQ. Trimming stripped 1 base from V and 1 base from J, with 13 bases between. CDR3 coding DNA: TGTGCCAGCAGCTTAGTACGGACTCTTCGTAACTATGGCTACACCTTC. The encoded protein is CASSLVRTLRNYGYTF.

This chain joins TRBV27 and TRBJ2-1, with D tentatively TRBD1 (5 bases). Germline V lookup: CDR1 MNHEY, CDR2 SMNVEV (reference sequence). Trimming pared 7 bases from V and 5 bases from J, leaving 15 bases between. CDR3 size: 14 residues. The CDR3 DNA reads TGTGCCAGCAAGTGGCAGGGAACGGACAATGAGCAGTTCTTC. Its protein is CASKWQGTDNEQFF.

J is TRBJ1-1 and V is TRBV28; 8 bases fit TRBD1. Germline V gene data show CDR1 as MDHEN and CDR2 as SYDVKM. With 8 bases clipped from V and 4 bases from J, the junction kept 6 bases outside the gene matches. The CDR3 is 13 residues long. CDR3 protein: CASSGGDVTEAFF. The CDR3 bases are TGTGCCAGCTCAGGGGGCGATGTCACTGAAGCTTTCTTT.

This sequence joins TRBV5-1 and TRBJ1-2; D gene uncertain. The CDR3 contains 14 residues. Per germline, CDR1 SGHRS and CDR2 YFSETQ. V was cut by 0 bases and J by 4 bases, with 10 bases left in between. The CDR3 protein is CASSLEAASYGYTF. CDR3 DNA: TGCGCCAGCAGCTTGGAGGCGGCCAGCTATGGCTACACCTTC. The full variable domain, completed using reference TRBV5-1 and TRBJ1-2, is KAGVTQTPRYLIKTRGQQVTLSCSPISGHRSVSWYQQTPGQGLQFLFEYFSETQRNKGNFPGRFSGRQFSNSRSEMNVSTLELGDSALYLCASSLEAASYGYTFGSGTRLTVV.

The chain carries TRBV28 and TRBJ2-7, with D uncertain. Germline CDR1 MDHEN, CDR2 SYDVKM. V gave up 5 bases and J gave up 6 bases, with 11 bases separating them. The CDR3 is 12 amino acids. The chain's CDR3 is CASSLMLSEQYF. The CDR3 DNA reads as TGTGCCAGCAGTCTCATGTTGAGCGAGCAGTACTTC.

The chain combines TRBV27 with TRBJ1-1; 7 nucleotides line up with TRBD1. This CDR3 spans 16 amino acids. V was clipped by 6 bases and J by 1 base; unmatched bases: 11. Germline V CDR1 and CDR2: MNHEY, SMNVEV (reference sequence). Here the CDR3 DNA reads TGTGCCAGCAGCCGAGACAGGGAAGTTGGGAACACTGAAGCTTTCTTT. Its translation is CASSRDREVGNTEAFF.

The rearrangement joins TRBV19 to TRBJ1-4; no reliable D call. This CDR3 has 14 amino acids. From germline, CDR1 is LNHDA and CDR2 SQIVND (reference sequence). Deletions cut 9 bases from V and 0 bases from J, with 11 bases between. CDR3 in amino acids: CASRFSSTNEKLFF. In nucleotides, the CDR3 is TGTGCCAGCCGCTTCAGTTCAACTAATGAAAAACTGTTTTTT.

V and J are TRBV2 and TRBJ2-3, with 8 bases identical to TRBD2. The CDR3 is made up of 13 amino acids. Germline-derived CDR1 and CDR2 are SNHLY and FYNNEI. Unmatched junction bases numbered 3, after V lost 5 bases and J lost 5 bases. The CDR3 loop reads CASSQRELDTQYF. CDR3 nucleotides: TGTGCCAGCAGTCAGCGGGAGTTAGATACGCAGTATTTT.

J is TRBJ2-7 and V is TRBV4-3; D is possibly TRBD1 (5 bases). Looked up from germline, CDR1 is LGHNA and CDR2 is YSLEER. The CDR3 contains 15 residues. Trimming left V 3 bases short and J 4 bases short, with 16 bases between. CDR3 sequence (DNA): TGCGCCAGCAGCCAGAGATCAGGGTCTCCTTACGAGCAGTACTTC. Translation: CASSQRSGSPYEQYF.

This clone was picked up a small number of times. CDR3 in DNA: TGTGCCAGCAGACAGTACCCTGGAAACACCATATATTTT. Encoded protein: CASRQYPGNTIYF. V usage is TRBV28 and J usage is TRBJ1-3; D gene uncertain. The CDR3 is 13 amino acids. The V end lost 6 bases, the J end lost 2 bases, and 8 bases lay between the germline ends. Germline-derived CDR1 and CDR2 are MDHEN and SYDVKM.

V and J are TRBV20-1 and TRBJ2-3, with no clear D. The CDR3 runs 11 residues. V shed 2 bases and J shed 5 bases, with 5 bases lying between them. From germline, CDR1 is DFQATT and CDR2 SNEGSKA (reference sequence). This CDR3 is CSARIRDTQYF. Written as DNA, the CDR3 is TGCAGTGCTAGAATCCGAGATACGCAGTATTTT.

The genes are TRBV6-5 and TRBJ2-4; 9 bases align to TRBD2. V trimming: 6 bases; J trimming: 8 bases; junction bases outside the gene matches: 5. Germline CDR1 reads MNHEY; CDR2 reads SVGAGI. The CDR3 runs to 13 residues. In nucleotides, the CDR3 is TGTGCCAGCAGGGTCCAGCGGGAGGACATTCAGTACTTC. Amino acid sequence: CASRVQREDIQYF.

The chain is built from TRBV12-3 or TRBV12-4 and TRBJ1-1; D is uncertain. The CDR3 has 13 amino acids. The ends were cut back, 1 base at V and 3 bases at J, with 6 bases in the middle. The CDR3 protein is CASSLVQYTEAFF. Here the CDR3 DNA reads TGTGCCAGCAGTTTAGTTCAGTACACTGAAGCTTTCTTT.

This chain uses TRBV2 with TRBJ1-3; 7 bases map to TRBD1. The length of the CDR3 is 12 residues. The J segment lost 2 bases and the V segment lost 11 bases, leaving 3 bases of the junction unmatched. Per the germline V gene, CDR1 is SNHLY and CDR2 is FYNNEI. The CDR3 region has the DNA TGTGCCTCCGGGACAGCTGGAAACACCATATATTTT. It codes for CASGTAGNTIYF.

In its sample, this clone was seen once. The J gene is TRBJ2-7, the V gene TRBV18; 7 bases map to TRBD1. The germline V gene has CDR1 KGHSH and CDR2 LQKENI. The CDR3 is 14 amino acids. Losses at the gene ends were 3 bases for V and 4 bases for J; bases not matched to a gene: 6. CDR3 DNA: TGTGCCAGCTCACCCAGAACAGGGGTATACGAGCAGTACTTC. Protein: CASSPRTGVYEQYF.

This chain connects TRBV6-5 to TRBJ2-5; D may be TRBD1 (5 bases). This CDR3 region has 15 residues. CDR1 and CDR2 from the germline V gene are MNHEY and SVGAGI. V was cut by 6 bases and J by 1 base, with 15 bases left in between. For the CDR3, the DNA is TGTGCCAGCAGGACCACGCAGGGCCTCCAAGAGACCCAGTACTTC. The encoded protein is CASRTTQGLQETQYF.